The sequence of this TCR beta chain was determined in a study of cytomegalovirus exposure and HLA in healthy donors (dated by TCRdb to 2017 to 2019). Looking at the study overall: According to an earlier analysis of a few hundred of the donors, about 170 million T cells yielded 117 million unique TCR beta sequences and approximately 300 Gb of sequence data. Rather than drawing on any new phenotypic data, the later analysis identified candidate immune exposures from TCR beta sequences and the way those sequences occurred across donors. An earlier analysis of 587 of the donors applied high-throughput TCR beta sequencing to assess whether each TCR beta V gene segment acted as functional or pseudogenic. The T cell repertoires of 666 subjects were profiled by immunosequencing and related to cytomegalovirus serostatus. All discovery cohort repertoires had been generated on a single sequencing platform. The study aimed to test whether cataloging public T cell receptors could reveal signatures of past pathogen exposure. In a later analysis, previously published TCR beta repertoires from 550 to 750 donors were re-analyzed and high-resolution HLA genotyping was added so that TCR occurrence patterns could be studied. An early release covering over 500 HLA-typed donors comprised 300 to 350 gigabases of sequencing data and around 80 million unique TCR sequences. Roughly five DR-DQ haplotypes were treated as single units for association and clustering because of strong linkage in the cohort. A later genetic analysis used genome-wide SNP genotypes for about 65% of the roughly 670 donors, treating that subset as a discovery cohort. Both class I and class II loci were covered by HLA typing, at four-digit resolution. Typing coverage differed by locus: A, B, C, DRB1 and DQB1 were typed in roughly 620-640 donors, DQA1 in 500 to 550, DPA1 in some 600, and DPB1 in roughly 470. Donor age, sex, ethnicity and CMV serostatus were compiled together with the repertoire data. To predict cytomegalovirus infection status, the study combined high-throughput TCR immunosequencing, statistical association of individual TCRs with disease status, and machine learning. Among 300 to 450 genotyped donors of the cohort, an average of approximately 240,000 unique TCR beta nucleotide sequences were sequenced per donor, roughly 20% of them non-productive. A separate validation cohort of roughly 130 different subjects was used in addition to the approximately 640-subject first cohort. Among the approximately 400 genotyped donors, about 85% belonged to the genetic ancestry cluster associated with self-reported Caucasian donors. What the research found in general, with its limitations: The cohort was sequenced for TCR beta chains only, and without alpha or paired-chain data the features that could be detected were limited. Across donors, most TCR sequences were observed very rarely, whereas some public TCRs were present in many individuals. When HLA alleles, especially DR and DQ, strongly co-occurred, attributing TCR associations to individual alleles was difficult. Several of the top co-occurrence clusters appeared to be linked to parvovirus B19, influenza, CMV and Epstein-Barr virus, according to a later analysis. A total of 150 or so TCR beta chains were listed by the study as associated with cytomegalovirus. A further reported finding was that TCR beta sequences accurately predicted the HLA-A and HLA-B alleles for most subjects in the first cohort. A cluster of highly shared sequence variants was judged likely to be a technical artifact of the sequencing pipeline. Seventeen rarely observed V segments, including chromosome 9 orphons, were excluded from the earlier analysis of approximately 600 of the donors because counts were too low. Broadly in line with IMGT annotations, most TCR beta V segments showed up in productive rearrangements about 90% or about 30% of the time in an earlier analysis of 450 to 600 of the donors. A later analysis found that most CMV-associated TCR beta chains appeared HLA-restricted, with HLA associations seemingly driven largely by CMV exposure. According to a later analysis, TCR association rates differed among HLA loci, with DRB1 alleles showing the most associated TCRs and HLA-C alleles showing the fewest. The presence/absence analyses assumed that sequencing depth was roughly uniform across donors, and that assumption may not be true. In a later analysis, HLA-associated TCR beta chains were found to be more clonally expanded and to have lower generation probabilities than equally common non-associated chains. Linkage disequilibrium might explain the correlated functional status among segregating V segments, but an unknown experimental factor could not be ruled out. A later genetic analysis reported fewer N-insertions in productive TCRs among donors in an Asian-associated ancestry cluster than the roughly 700-donor mean. In a later analysis, some 17,000 TCR beta sequences were associated with specific HLA alleles at a false discovery rate of 0.05. The only immune exposure information available for the cohort was CMV serostatus. In vitro tests confirmed that a few of the cytomegalovirus-associated TCR beta chains recognize cytomegalovirus antigens. In a later genetic analysis, a missense DCLRE1C variant was associated with V-gene and J-gene trimming of TCR beta chains, and the association was replicated in an independent cohort. HLA typing was unavailable for some donors at each locus, so association tests used only the typed subset. The classifier was reported to diagnose cytomegalovirus status with high specificity and sensitivity in both the original cohort and the validation cohort. The authors suggested that the approach could potentially be extended to other disease states and immunological phenotypes.

Library preparation was by the immunoSEQ multiplex PCR assay. The multiplex PCR relied on a mix of 60 forward primers for TCR Vbeta segments and 13 reverse primers for TCR Jbeta segments. The CDR3 region of rearranged TCR beta genes was amplified from genomic DNA with a multiplex PCR assay. On the Illumina HiSeq System, the amplified TCR beta libraries were sequenced as 87-base-pair reads. The study's processing was this. A later analysis counted some 80 million unique TCR beta chains across the 666 repertoires, and some 11 million of these chains were shared by at least two donors. Raw reads were error-corrected and collapsed into unique sequences with a nearest-neighbor algorithm that merged closely related sequences to remove PCR and sequencing errors. To assign V, D and J gene segments, CDR3 sequences were aligned to IMGT reference sequences. For a sequence to be retained, a match of at least six nucleotides to both a V gene segment and a J gene segment was required. Rearrangements were called productive when the CDR3 lacked stop codons and stayed in frame with V and J; all others were non-productive. Following IMGT convention, CDR3 was defined as the stretch from the second conserved V-encoded cysteine up to the conserved J-encoded phenylalanine. The earlier analysis of about 610 of the donors excluded any sequence lacking an unambiguous match to a single V gene segment. An earlier analysis of several hundred of the donors called V segments functional above 56.7% productive rearrangements and segregating when the between-donor standard deviation exceeded 5%. To diagnose cytomegalovirus status from the catalog of TCR beta chain sequences, a statistical classification framework was built. In a later analysis, V and J genes were assigned by comparing TCR nucleotide sequences against IMGT/GENE-DB human TR gene sequences. In a later analysis, CDR3 sequences and most-parsimonious VDJ recombination scenarios were assigned using the TCRdist pipeline. A later analysis defined each TCR beta chain by its CDR3 amino acid sequence plus V-gene family, and excluded reads lacking a unique V-gene family. As a way to deal with suspected cross-contamination and a sequencing artifact, a later analysis dropped 450 to 600 nucleotide sequences that were highly shared and had low generation probability. In a later analysis, a clonal expansion index for each public chain was calculated from normalized within-repertoire ranks of inferred template counts. In a later analysis, generation probabilities were computed using a VDJ recombination model fitted to out-of-frame rearrangements, and the results were checked against IGoR. A later analysis scored TCR-TCR, TCR-HLA and TCR-CMV co-occurrence with hypergeometric tests, applying a repertoire-size bias correction to TCR pairs. To estimate false discovery rates, a later analysis permuted the HLA or CMV assignments 20 times. In a later analysis, co-occurring TCRs were grouped using DBSCAN, with TCRdist sequence similarity added in when clustering inside HLA-allele-positive subsets. Repertoires with fewer than 30,000 or more than 120,000 public chains, plus five repertoires with anomalous nucleotide sharing, were excluded from co-occurrence clustering. TCRdb obtained this table from immuneACCESS and retained in-frame rearrangements with V and J assigned. These tables miss some clones; where compared with another copy, unresolved V genes account for less than half of the shortfall, and the remainder is unexplained. The D gene and trimming were derived from the DNA, and the V and J assignments and clone size from that table. This sample lists roughly 150,000 clones; 70% to 90% were detected once. Together, the top ten hold about 2.1% of the sample.

Notes on this clone: No cognate antigen has been identified for it. No much larger clonotype is one base removed from it; base qualities were not supplied.

In total, fewer than 750 healthy bone marrow donors made up the cohort. At the time of sampling, every cohort member was nominally healthy, though immune exposures that went unrecorded were likely present. The donor tested CMV seronegative, placing the donor among the 350 or so seronegative members of the cohort. A peripheral blood sample was provided by each donor, and peripheral blood mononuclear cells were used for TCR beta sequencing. The Qiagen DNeasy Blood Extraction Kit was used to extract genomic DNA from the blood cell samples. This TCR was recovered from a woman aged 18-29 years in good health and CMV-seronegative. Sequencing used PBMCs.

The CDR3 is CAGGGGRGEQYF. In nucleotide form, the sequence is TGTGCCGGGGGCGGGGGTAGGGGCGAGCAGTACTTC. The chain links TRBV7-9 with TRBJ2-7, with TRBD2 perhaps the D gene, on 7 matching bases. The CDR3 sequence holds 12 residues, the cysteine and phenylalanine included. The kept DNA is CDR3 alone, 36 bases in frame from the first base. For CDR1 and CDR2, the germline V gene (reference sequence) lists SEHNR and FQNEAQ. V is clipped by 11 bases and J by 6 bases, and the sequence between their germline boundaries is 17 bases long.